The 2 T cell receptor beta chains presented below share a single source sample, sequenced in a study of T cells in localized non-small cell lung cancer. Clones were read by immunoSEQ multiplex PCR, and TCRdb kept only the in-frame ones, dropping some. The data show several thousand clones, with approximately 32% seen just once and 16% held by the top ten. Material: lung tumor tissue, obtained before any cancer treatment. All receptors derive from a man aged 40 to 70 with stage III lung adenocarcinoma.

This CDR3 is CAWRTSASTDTQYF. CDR3 coding DNA: TGTGCCTGGAGAACCTCCGCTAGCACAGATACGCAGTATTTT. The chain has TRBV30 and TRBJ2-3; D not resolved. With 3 bases removed from V and 0 bases from J, the gap between germline ends came to 10 bases. Germline V gives CDR1 GTSNPN, CDR2 SVGIG (reference sequence). This CDR3 is built from 14 residues. The full variable domain, rest sourced from reference TRBV30 and TRBJ2-3, is SQTIHQWPATLVQPVGSPLSLECTVEGTSNPNLYWYRQAAGRGLQLLFYSVGIGQISSEVPQNLSASRPQDRQFILSSKKLLLSDSGFYLCAWRTSASTDTQYFGPGTRLTVL.

The DNA for the CDR3 is TGTGCCAGTAGTATGTCAGCCACGGGCAGAGATACGCAGTATTTT. It yields the protein CASSMSATGRDTQYF. The chain couples TRBV19 to TRBJ2-3; D is uncertain. Per germline, CDR1 LNHDA and CDR2 SQIVND (reference sequence). This CDR3 region has 15 residues. Trimming took 3 bases from V and 5 from J, leaving 15 bases between them. The whole variable domain, remainder taken from reference TRBV19 and TRBJ2-3, is DGGITQSPKYLFRKEGQNVTLSCEQNLNHDAMYWYRQDPGQGLRLIYYSQIVNDFQKGDIAEGYSVSREKKESFPLTVTSAQKNPTAFYLCASSMSATGRDTQYFGPGTRLTVL.